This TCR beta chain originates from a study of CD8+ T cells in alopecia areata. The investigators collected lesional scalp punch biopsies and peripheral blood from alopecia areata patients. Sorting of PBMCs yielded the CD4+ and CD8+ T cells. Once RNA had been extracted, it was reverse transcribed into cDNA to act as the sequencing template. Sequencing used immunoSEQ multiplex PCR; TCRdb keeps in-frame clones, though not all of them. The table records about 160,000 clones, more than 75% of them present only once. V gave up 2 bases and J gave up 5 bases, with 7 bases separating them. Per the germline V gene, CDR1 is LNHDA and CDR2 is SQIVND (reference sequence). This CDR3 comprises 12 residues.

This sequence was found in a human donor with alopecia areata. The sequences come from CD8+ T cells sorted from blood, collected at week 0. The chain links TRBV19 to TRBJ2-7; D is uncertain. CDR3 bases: TGTGCCAGTAGTATAAACAAGGACGAGCAGTACTTC. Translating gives CASSINKDEQYF.